Below are 10 T cell receptor beta chains sequenced from a single sample in a study of shared clonotypes between healthy human individuals. The table came from immunoSEQ multiplex PCR; TCRdb's copy has only in-frame clones and leaves some out. The table shows more than 1.2 million clones, with approximately 98.5% occurring only once. The sample was naive CD4+ T cells sorted from blood. Subset meaning: CD45RA+ positively selected. These receptors originate from a man aged 25 to 40 in good health.

The V gene is TRBV6-5, the J gene TRBJ1-5; tentatively, D is TRBD1 (5 bases). This CDR3 region has 15 residues. The germline V and J ends were trimmed by 8 bases and 4 bases, with 18 bases remaining between them. CDR1 and CDR2 from the germline V gene are MNHEY and SVGAGI. CDR3 residues: CASAAGKGLNQPQHF. For the CDR3, the DNA is TGTGCCAGCGCTGCAGGGAAAGGACTAAATCAGCCCCAGCATTTT.

V gene TRBV5-1 combines with J gene TRBJ2-5; 10 nucleotides line up with TRBD2. V lost 1 base, J lost 5 bases, and 8 bases stayed unmatched. Germline-derived CDR1 and CDR2 are SGHRS and YFSETQ. The CDR3 is 16 residues long. The CDR3, as DNA: TGCGCCAGCAGCTTGTTTTCTAGCGGGAGTGCGGAGACCCAGTACTTC. Translated: CASSLFSSGSAETQYF.

The J gene is TRBJ2-1, the V gene TRBV7-9; D is possibly TRBD1 or TRBD2 (5 bases each). Germline V gene lookup returns CDR1 SEHNR and CDR2 FQNEAQ (reference sequence). Trimming removed 10 bases at V and 4 bases at J, with 20 bases between. This CDR3 has 15 amino acids. CDR3 bases: TGTGCCATCCCTAATGGGGCTAGCAGATACAATGAGCAGTTCTTC. It specifies CAIPNGASRYNEQFF. The full variable domain, in which reference TRBV7-9 and TRBJ2-1 provide the parts outside the CDR3, is DTGVSQNPRHKITKRGQNVTFRCDPISEHNRLYWYRQTLGQGPEFLTYFQNEAQLEKSRLLSDRFSAERPKGSFSTLEIQRTEQGDSAMYLCAIPNGASRYNEQFFGPGTRLTVL.

The J gene is TRBJ2-1, the V gene TRBV6-1; D is possibly TRBD2 (7 bases). Germline V gene sequence: CDR1 MNHNS, CDR2 SASEGT. This CDR3 region has 15 residues. With 6 bases removed from V and 10 bases from J, the gap between germline ends came to 22 bases. The CDR3 bases are TGTGCCAGCAGAGGGCTGGGGGGCGGGGGCGAGGAGCAGTTCTTC. This gives the protein CASRGLGGGGEEQFF.

V and J are TRBV10-3 and TRBJ2-3; 9 bases are a match to TRBD1. The CDR3 length is 13 residues. Trimming removed 10 bases from V and 4 bases from J; junction bases left unmatched: 6. Per germline, CDR1 ENHRY and CDR2 SYGVKD. The CDR3 sequence is CASLQGAADTQYF. For the CDR3, the DNA is TGTGCCAGCCTACAGGGGGCGGCAGATACGCAGTATTTT.

This clone appeared once. This chain joins TRBV7-9 and TRBJ1-5, with D possibly matching TRBD1 (6 bases). V was cut by 5 bases and J by 9 bases, with 14 bases left in between. The germline gives CDR1 SEHNR, CDR2 FQNEAQ (reference sequence). The CDR3 covers 13 residues. The DNA for the CDR3 is TGTGCCAGCAGCCCCGGGACAACTGGGCCCCAGCATTTT. Its protein is CASSPGTTGPQHF. The variable domain in full, completed from reference TRBV7-9 and TRBJ1-5, reads DTGVSQNPRHKITKRGQNVTFRCDPISEHNRLYWYRQTLGQGPEFLTYFQNEAQLEKSRLLSDRFSAERPKGSFSTLEIQRTEQGDSAMYLCASSPGTTGPQHFGDGTRLSIL.

This rearrangement joins TRBV14 to TRBJ1-2; D is unclear. The germline V and J ends were trimmed by 0 bases and 3 bases, with 11 bases remaining between them. This CDR3 is built from 15 residues. CDR1 and CDR2 (germline): SGHDN, FVKESK. For the CDR3, the DNA is TGTGCCAGCAGCCAAGATACCTGGGTAGACTATGGCTACACCTTC. It encodes CASSQDTWVDYGYTF.

The rearrangement links TRBV11-2 to TRBJ2-7; D may match TRBD1 or TRBD2 (6 bases each). Trimming removed 5 bases from V and 2 bases from J, with 19 bases in between. Germline-derived CDR1 and CDR2 are SGHAT and FQNNGV. The CDR3 has 16 residues. The CDR3 sequence is CASSPTRRGVAYEQYF. Here the CDR3 DNA reads TGTGCCAGCAGCCCAACACGGAGGGGGGTGGCCTACGAGCAGTACTTC.

In this sample, this clone turned up once. This chain connects TRBV11-2 to TRBJ2-7, with 9 bases identical to TRBD1. Per the germline V gene, CDR1 is SGHAT and CDR2 is FQNNGV. The V gene end was trimmed by 5 bases and the J gene end by 6 bases; junction bases not matched to a gene: 2. CDR3 length: 12 residues. Written as DNA, the CDR3 is TGTGCCAGCAGCAGGGACAGGGCCGAGCAGTACTTC. It codes for CASSRDRAEQYF.

As concerns this clone: Mismatch with germline at one junction end may stem from a read error. The chain couples TRBV7-7 to TRBJ2-7; 9 bases match TRBD2. The CDR3 is 15 residues long. Germline V gene sequence: CDR1 SSHAT, CDR2 FNYEAQ (reference sequence). CDR3 in amino acids: CASSTGAGGSYEQYF. The DNA of the CDR3 is TGTGCTAGCAGCACGGGTGCGGGAGGGTCCTACGAGCAGTACTTC.